The entry that follows covers one TCR beta chain sequence. Antigen: not known. The sample belongs to a study of cytomegalovirus exposure and HLA in healthy donors. Broader study findings: Available immune exposure information was restricted to CMV serostatus only. Earlier analysis looked at TCR beta V segments, and most were productive about 90% or about 30% of the time. TCR beta V- and J-gene trimming, according to a later analysis, was linked to a missense DCLRE1C variant.

The CDR3 covers 17 residues. CDR1 and CDR2 (germline): SGHDN, FVKESK. Trimming took 1 base from V and 4 from J; bases not matched to a gene: 8. The primer mix had 60 Vbeta and 13 Jbeta primers. The assay was immunoSEQ multiplex PCR, and TCRdb's table has in-frame clones only and misses some. The top ten clones hold about 2.5% of a sample with 90,000 to 120,000 clones, 60% to 80% of them seen once. Healthy bone marrow donors made up the cohort. Sequences were obtained from PBMCs. The chain recombines TRBV14 with TRBJ2-2, with 8 bases fitting TRBD2. The TCR was taken from a man aged 18 to 35 in good health and CMV-seronegative. The CDR3, as DNA: TGTGCCAGCAGCCAAGTCGCAGGCGGGGGGTTCACCGGGGAGCTGTTTTTT. Its translation is CASSQVAGGGFTGELFF.